The entry below describes one T cell receptor (beta chain). Sequence at one end of the junction differs from germline and may be a read error. The template for TCR beta VDJ and CDR3 sequence profiling was genomic DNA. MiXCR, applied by TCRdb to the reads, yields one record per CDR3 protein. The repertoire holds approximately 260,000 distinct CDR3 sequences, with approximately 82% as singletons. Looked up from germline, CDR1 is SNHLY and CDR2 is FYNNEI. This CDR3 has 15 amino acids. The entry originates in a study of CD8+CD57+ T cells in acquired aplastic anemia. Patients who underwent sequencing had shown CD8+CD57+ cell expansion by flow cytometry.

What was sequenced was sorted CD4+, CD8+, or CD8+CD57+ T cells (not recorded which) from PBMCs. This clonotype was obtained from a human donor with aplastic anemia. The chain uses TRBV2 and TRBJ1-1; D uncertain. Written as DNA, the CDR3 is TGTGCCAGCAGTGAACTAGAGCCCCTGCTCTACGAAGCGTACTTC. The encoded protein is CASSELEPLLYEAYF.